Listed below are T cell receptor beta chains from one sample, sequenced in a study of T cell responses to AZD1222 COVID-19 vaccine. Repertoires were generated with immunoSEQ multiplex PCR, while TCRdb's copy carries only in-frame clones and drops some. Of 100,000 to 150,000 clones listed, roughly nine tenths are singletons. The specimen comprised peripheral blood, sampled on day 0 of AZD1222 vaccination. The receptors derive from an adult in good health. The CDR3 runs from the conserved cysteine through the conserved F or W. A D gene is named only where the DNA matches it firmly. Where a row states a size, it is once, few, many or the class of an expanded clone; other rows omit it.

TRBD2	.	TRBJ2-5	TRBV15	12	TGTGCCACCGGGAGGGCTCAAGAGACCCAGTACTTC	CATGRAQETQYF
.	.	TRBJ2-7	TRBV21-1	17	TGTGCCAGCAGCAAAGTAGGCAGAAGGAGTCCATTCTACGAGCAGTACTTC	CASSKVGRRSPFYEQYF
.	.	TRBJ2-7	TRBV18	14	TGTGCCAGCTCCCCCCGGCCGGTTCCCTACGAGCAGTACTTC	CASSPRPVPYEQYF
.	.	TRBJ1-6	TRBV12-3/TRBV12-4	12	TGTGCCAGCAGTTTTGAAGGTACTAAGGTCGACTTT	CASSFEGTKVDF
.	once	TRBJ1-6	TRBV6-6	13	TGTGCCAGCAGTTCACACAGGGATTCACCCCTCCACTTT	CASSSHRDSPLHF
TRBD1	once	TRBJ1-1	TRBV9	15	TGTGCCAGCAACAAAGAAGGGACAGCAAACACTGAAGCTTTCTTT	CASNKEGTANTEAFF
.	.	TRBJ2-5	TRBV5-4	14	TGTGCCAGCAGCTTGGGAGTGGATAAGGAGACCCAGTACTTC	CASSLGVDKETQYF
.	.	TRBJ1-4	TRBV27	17	TGTGCCAGCAGTTTAATCGCCCACCCGGACCCAAGGGAAAAACTGTTTTTT	CASSLIAHPDPREKLFF
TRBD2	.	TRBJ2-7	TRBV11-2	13	TGTGCCAGCAGCTCGGGACTAGCGGGAGAGCAGTACTTC	CASSSGLAGEQYF
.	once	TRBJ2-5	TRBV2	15	TGTGCCAGCAGCGCGGATGGCGGGGTCCAAGAGACCCAGTACTTC	CASSADGGVQETQYF
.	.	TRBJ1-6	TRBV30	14	TGTGCCTGGAGTGTAGGTATCGATAATTCACCCCTCCACTTT	CAWSVGIDNSPLHF
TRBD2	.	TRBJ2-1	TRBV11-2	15	TGTGCCAGCAGCTTAGTGGGAGGGTCCTACAATGAGCAGTTCTTC	CASSLVGGSYNEQFF
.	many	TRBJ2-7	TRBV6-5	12	TGTGCCAGCAGGAGCGACAGCAACGAGCAGTACTTC	CASRSDSNEQYF
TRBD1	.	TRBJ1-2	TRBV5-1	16	TGCGCCAGCAGCATCACCCCGGGACAGTTAGCTTATGGCTACACCTTC	CASSITPGQLAYGYTF
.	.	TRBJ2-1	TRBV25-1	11	TGTGCCAGCAGTGTTAACAATGAGCAGTTCTTC	CASSVNNEQFF
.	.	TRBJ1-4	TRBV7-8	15	TGTGCCAGCAGCTTTTTTGTAGAAAACATTGAAAAACTGTTTTTT	CASSFFVENIEKLFF
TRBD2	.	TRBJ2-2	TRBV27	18	TGTGCCAGCAGTCTAAACCTCCGGACTAGCACGGAAACCGGGGAGCTGTTTTTT	CASSLNLRTSTETGELFF
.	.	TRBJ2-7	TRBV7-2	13	TGTGCCAGCAGCTCCACCGGGCCATACGAGCAGTACTTC	CASSSTGPYEQYF
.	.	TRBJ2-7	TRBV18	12	TGTGCCAGCTCACCCTGGCGCTACGAGCAGTACTTC	CASSPWRYEQYF
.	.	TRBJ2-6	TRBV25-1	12	TGTGCCAGCAGTACTGGGGCCAACGTCCTGACTTTC	CASSTGANVLTF
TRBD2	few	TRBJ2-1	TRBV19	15	TGTGCCAGTAGTTTCGGCGGGAGGGTCAAGAATGAGCAGTTCTTC	CASSFGGRVKNEQFF
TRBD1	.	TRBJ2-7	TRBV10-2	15	TGCGCCACTCGTACCGGGACAGGGGCCTCCTACGAGCAGTACTTC	CATRTGTGASYEQYF
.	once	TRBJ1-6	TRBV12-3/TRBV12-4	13	TGTGCCAGCACGGGGGGCAGCAATTCACCCCTCCACTTT	CASTGGSNSPLHF
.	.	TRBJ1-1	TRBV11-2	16	TGTGCCAGCAAATCCCAGGGGCGGGGAATGAACACTGAAGCTTTCTTT	CASKSQGRGMNTEAFF
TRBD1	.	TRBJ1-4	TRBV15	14	TGTGCCACCGTGGGACAGGCAACTAATGAAAAACTGTTTTTT	CATVGQATNEKLFF
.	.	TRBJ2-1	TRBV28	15	TGTGCCAGCAGCTTCGGCGGTCGCTCCTACAATGAGCAGTTCTTC	CASSFGGRSYNEQFF
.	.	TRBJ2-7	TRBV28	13	TGTGCCAGCAGAAAAGAAATCTCCTACGAGCAGTACTTC	CASRKEISYEQYF
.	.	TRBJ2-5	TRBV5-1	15	TGCGCCAGCAGCCTTGTCCCGAATTCACAAGAGACCCAGTACTTC	CASSLVPNSQETQYF